What follows are 23 T cell receptor beta chains derived from one specimen sequenced in a study of T cells in Graves' hyperthyroidism and ophthalmopathy. Amplified regions were TCR beta CDR3 sequences from RNA transcripts. When the TCR CDR3 underwent first-round RT-PCR, the HTBI primer set was used. Each CDR3 protein is one row after TCRdb ran MiXCR on the multiplex PCR reads. Here the sample spans hundreds of thousands of distinct CDR3 sequences, around 15% being singletons. The sample comprised blood. The receptors stem from a man younger than 30 with Graves' ophthalmopathy.

V usage is TRBV28 and J usage is TRBJ1-2; 9 bases agree with TRBD1. The germline V gene has CDR1 MDHEN and CDR2 SYDVKM. This CDR3 contains 16 residues. With V trimmed by 7 bases and J by 5 bases, 14 bases remained unmatched. The DNA for the CDR3 is TGTGCCAGCAATCAATGGCGGGACAGGGAGCCGTATGGCTACACCTTC. It yields the protein CASNQWRDREPYGYTF.

The chain has TRBV7-3 and TRBJ2-7, with 8 bases lining up with TRBD1. The CDR3 extends over 13 amino acids. J was trimmed by 3 bases and V by 11 bases; bases with no gene match: 9. Germline CDR1 reads SGHTA; CDR2 reads FQGTGA. Here the CDR3 DNA reads TGTGCCTGGAGCCTGGACAGGGACTACGAGCAGTACTTC. Its protein product is CAWSLDRDYEQYF.

The chain has TRBV20-1 and TRBJ2-3; D unclear. Germline V gene data show CDR1 as DFQATT and CDR2 as SNEGSKA (reference sequence). V gave up 4 bases and J gave up 6 bases, with 11 bases separating them. The CDR3 runs to 12 residues. The CDR3 is CSATASSDTQYF. The CDR3 DNA sequence: TGCAGTGCTACCGCAAGTTCCGATACGCAGTATTTT.

This clonotype appeared many times. The CDR3 nucleotides read TGTGCCAGCAGCTTAGTATGGGGGAGCGATAATGAGCAGTTCTTC. As protein: CASSLVWGSDNEQFF. The chain is built from TRBV5-6 and TRBJ2-1, with D possibly called TRBD1 or TRBD2 (5 bases each). CDR1 and CDR2 from the germline V gene are SGHDT and YYEEEE. CDR3 length: 15 residues. The V gene lost 2 bases and the J gene lost 7 bases, with 16 bases spanning the gap. The full variable domain, with the rest looked up from reference TRBV5-6 and TRBJ2-1, is DAGVTQSPTHLIKTRGQQVTLRCSPKSGHDTVSWYQQALGQGPQFIFQYYEEEERQRGNFPDRFSGHQFPNYSSELNVNALLLGDSALYLCASSLVWGSDNEQFFGPGTRLTVL.

In its sample, this clonotype ranks as medium-sized. The V and J genes are TRBV3-1 and TRBJ2-1, with 13 bases fitting TRBD2. The J segment lost 5 bases and the V segment lost 4 bases, leaving 2 bases of the junction unmatched. Germline V gives CDR1 LGHDT, CDR2 YNNKEL (reference sequence). The CDR3 loop spans 15 amino acids. Written as DNA, the CDR3 is TGTGCCAGCAGCCTGGGACTAGCGGGAAACAATGAGCAGTTCTTC. Amino acid sequence: CASSLGLAGNNEQFF.

The rearrangement joins TRBV27 to TRBJ2-1; the D is unclear. V was trimmed by 2 bases and J by 6 bases, leaving 14 bases between them. This CDR3 comprises 15 residues. The germline V gene encodes CDR1 MNHEY and CDR2 SMNVEV (reference sequence). CDR3 sequence (DNA): TGTGCCAGCAGTTTAGGCTCAATTTGGGGCAATGAGCAGTTCTTC. Its translation: CASSLGSIWGNEQFF.

The rearrangement links TRBV19 to TRBJ2-7; 7 nucleotides line up with TRBD2. The germline gives CDR1 LNHDA, CDR2 SQIVND (reference sequence). The CDR3 has 14 amino acids. The V segment lost 8 bases and the J segment 2 bases; nucleotides outside the gene matches: 9. DNA of the CDR3: TGTGCCAGTCGCATGGCGGGAGAGGCCTACGAGCAGTACTTC. This sequence encodes CASRMAGEAYEQYF. The full variable domain, rest sourced from reference TRBV19 and TRBJ2-7, is DGGITQSPKYLFRKEGQNVTLSCEQNLNHDAMYWYRQDPGQGLRLIYYSQIVNDFQKGDIAEGYSVSREKKESFPLTVTSAQKNPTAFYLCASRMAGEAYEQYFGPGTRLTVT.

The sample holds a few counts of this clonotype. The chain joins TRBV19 to TRBJ2-1, with D perhaps given as TRBD1 or TRBD2 (5 bases each). Germline V gene lookup returns CDR1 LNHDA and CDR2 SQIVND (reference sequence). CDR3 length: 18 amino acids. V was clipped by 5 bases and J by 1 base, with 21 bases between them. This CDR3 reads CASSQGPRVAESYNEQFF. The DNA of the CDR3 is TGTGCCAGTAGTCAGGGACCGAGAGTAGCAGAGTCCTACAATGAGCAGTTCTTC. The full variable domain, its missing parts supplied by reference TRBV19 and TRBJ2-1, is DGGITQSPKYLFRKEGQNVTLSCEQNLNHDAMYWYRQDPGQGLRLIYYSQIVNDFQKGDIAEGYSVSREKKESFPLTVTSAQKNPTAFYLCASSQGPRVAESYNEQFFGPGTRLTVL.

Note on this clonotype: Likely a read error: the CDR3 ends without its conserved phenylalanine or tryptophan. This chain joins TRBV27 and TRBJ2-7, with a weak D call TRBD2 (5 bases). The V and J ends lost 2 bases and 1 base respectively, with 12 bases between them. The germline V gene encodes CDR1 MNHEY and CDR2 SMNVEV (reference sequence). The CDR3 sequence is 15 residues long. The CDR3 spells CASSLSGGSSYEQYS. CDR3 in DNA: TGTGCCAGCAGTTTAAGTGGCGGGTCGTCCTACGAGCAGTACTCC.

In its sample, this clonotype was seen many times. The V gene is TRBV10-3, the J gene TRBJ2-1; 9 bases match TRBD2. Trimming cost V 0 bases and J 6 bases; bases outside gene matches: 9. In germline, CDR1 is ENHRY, CDR2 SYGVKD. The CDR3 has 17 amino acids. DNA of the CDR3: TGTGCCATCAGTGAGTCAGGTGGACTAGCGAGTGCCAATGAGCAGTTCTTC. It is translated as CAISESGGLASANEQFF.

This clonotype was detected many times. J is TRBJ1-2 and V is TRBV29-1, with D possibly being TRBD1 (5 bases). This CDR3 contains 11 residues. V was clipped by 4 bases and J by 6 bases, with 9 bases between them. Germline-derived CDR1 and CDR2 are SQVTM and ANQGSEA. CDR3 in DNA: TGCAGCGTTGTGAGAGGGGATGGCTACACCTTC. Its protein product is CSVVRGDGYTF. The whole variable domain, filled in from reference TRBV29-1 and TRBJ1-2, reads SAVISQKPSRDICQRGTSLTIQCQVDSQVTMMFWYRQQPGQSLTLIATANQGSEATYESGFVIDKFPISRPNLTFSTLTVSNMSPEDSSIYLCSVVRGDGYTFGSGTRLTVV.

This clonotype turned up a few times. The chain employs TRBV5-5 and TRBJ2-1; 7 nucleotides match TRBD1. With V trimmed by 4 bases and J by 1 base, 14 bases remained unmatched. The CDR3 spans 18 residues. In germline, CDR1 is SGHKS, CDR2 YYEKEE (reference sequence). The CDR3 loop reads CASSKRYVQGLSYNEQFF. As DNA, the CDR3 is TGTGCCAGCAGCAAACGCTATGTACAGGGGTTATCCTACAATGAGCAGTTCTTC.

This clonotype was counted a few times. This rearrangement joins TRBV19 to TRBJ2-2, with D hard to call. V was pared by 8 bases and J by 2 bases, with 9 bases between. In germline, CDR1 is LNHDA, CDR2 SQIVND (reference sequence). The CDR3 covers 13 residues. As DNA, the CDR3 is TGTGCCAGTGCGGACCCTAACACCGGGGAGCTGTTTTTT. Translated: CASADPNTGELFF.

Ten or more counts support this clonotype. The chain carries TRBV2 and TRBJ2-7; D gene unclear. CDR3 length: 13 residues. The germline CDR1 and CDR2 sequences are SNHLY and FYNNEI. V lost 3 bases and J lost 3, with 9 bases in between. CDR3 region: CASSEMLSYEQYF. The CDR3 coding sequence is TGTGCCAGCAGTGAGATGTTGAGCTACGAGCAGTACTTC.

In this sample, this clonotype turned up many times. This sequence joins TRBV10-3 and TRBJ2-3; D may match TRBD1 or TRBD2 (5 bases each). The CDR3 has 13 amino acids. V shed 9 bases and J shed 2 bases, with 12 bases lying between them. The germline V gene encodes CDR1 ENHRY and CDR2 SYGVKD. The DNA for the CDR3 is TGTGCCATTGGGACGGGTCCCACAGATACGCAGTATTTT. This sequence encodes CAIGTGPTDTQYF.

In this sample, this clonotype turned up a few times. V usage is TRBV4-1 and J usage is TRBJ2-3; 13 bases are a match to TRBD2. This CDR3 is built from 17 residues. CDR1 is MGHRA, CDR2 YSYEKL, per germline. The V segment lost 5 bases and the J segment 3 bases; nucleotides outside the gene matches: 8. The CDR3 region is CASSSGLAGIGTDTQYF. For the CDR3, the DNA is TGCGCCAGCAGCTCGGGACTAGCGGGAATTGGGACAGATACGCAGTATTTT.

This clonotype was recorded many times. J is TRBJ2-7 and V is TRBV2; D is possibly TRBD2 (7 bases). V lost 8 bases and J 4 bases, leaving 9 bases between the germline ends. This CDR3 spans 11 amino acids. The germline V gene has CDR1 SNHLY and CDR2 FYNNEI. The CDR3 spells CASGGAYEQYF. The CDR3 DNA is TGTGCCAGCGGGGGGGCTTACGAGCAGTACTTC.

This clonotype has a handful of counts. The V call is TRBV6-1, the J call TRBJ2-5, with D maybe TRBD1 (5 bases). In germline, CDR1 is MNHNS, CDR2 SASEGT. The CDR3 is made up of 13 amino acids. Trimming removed 7 bases from V and 9 bases from J, with 18 bases in between. Written as DNA, the CDR3 is TGTGCCAGCACAGGCAGGGTTTTTAGGTCCCAGTACTTC. Amino acids: CASTGRVFRSQYF.

This chain uses TRBV19 with TRBJ2-7; D is tentatively TRBD1 or TRBD2 (5 bases each). The CDR3 is 14 amino acids. V dropped 5 bases and J dropped 2 bases, with 13 bases sitting between them. Germline values: CDR1 LNHDA, CDR2 SQIVND (reference sequence). CDR3 DNA: TGTGCCAGTAGTTTACCGGGACCTACCTACGAGCAGTACTTC. Residues: CASSLPGPTYEQYF.

The chain is built from TRBV12-3 or TRBV12-4 and TRBJ2-3; 10 bases are a match to TRBD2. J was trimmed by 8 bases and V by 1 base; bases with no gene match: 6. The CDR3 spans 15 residues. The CDR3 DNA reads as TGTGCCAGCAGTTTAGTCGGGGAGCGGGAGGGTACGCAGTATTTT. Amino acid sequence: CASSLVGEREGTQYF.

Notes on this clonotype: A read error is possible here, since a much larger clone lies one base away. V usage is TRBV18 and J usage is TRBJ2-7; TRBD1 matches 8 bases. The CDR3 is made up of 16 amino acids. Unmatched junction bases numbered 18, after V lost 5 bases and J lost 9 bases. Germline V gene data show CDR1 as KGHSH and CDR2 as LQKENI. The CDR3, as DNA: TGTGCCAGCTCAGCGGACAGGGCCATCCTGTCCCACGGGCAGTACTTC. It is translated as CASSADRAILSHGQYF.

The chain combines TRBV5-1 with TRBJ2-7, with TRBD2 matching over 10 bases. Germline CDR1 SGHRS, CDR2 YFSETQ. Germline trimming cut 5 bases from V and 2 bases from J; bases unmatched to any gene: 4. The CDR3 sequence is 14 residues long. CDR3 loop: CASRPSGGAYEQYF. The CDR3 region has the DNA TGCGCCAGCAGACCGAGCGGGGGGGCCTACGAGCAGTACTTC.

This clonotype was counted ten times or more. The chain carries TRBV20-1 and TRBJ1-1; D unclear. In germline, CDR1 is DFQATT, CDR2 SNEGSKA (reference sequence). CDR3 length equals 13 residues. V gave up 2 bases and J gave up 2 bases, with 9 bases separating them. The chain's CDR3 is CSARRAINTEAFF. The CDR3 DNA reads TGCAGTGCTAGAAGGGCGATAAACACTGAAGCTTTCTTT.